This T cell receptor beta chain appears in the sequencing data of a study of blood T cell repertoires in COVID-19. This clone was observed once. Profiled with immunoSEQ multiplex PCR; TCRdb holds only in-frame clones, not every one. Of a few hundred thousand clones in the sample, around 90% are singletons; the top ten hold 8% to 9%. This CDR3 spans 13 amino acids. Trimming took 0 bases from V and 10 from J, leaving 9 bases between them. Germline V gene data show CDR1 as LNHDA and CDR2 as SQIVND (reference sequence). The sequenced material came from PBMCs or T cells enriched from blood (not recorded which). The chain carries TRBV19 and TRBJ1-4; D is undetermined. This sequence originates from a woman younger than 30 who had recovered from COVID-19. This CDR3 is CASSIEGSGKLFF. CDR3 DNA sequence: TGTGCCAGTAGTATAGAGGGTTCGGGAAAACTGTTTTTT. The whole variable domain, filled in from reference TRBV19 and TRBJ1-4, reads DGGITQSPKYLFRKEGQNVTLSCEQNLNHDAMYWYRQDPGQGLRLIYYSQIVNDFQKGDIAEGYSVSREKKESFPLTVTSAQKNPTAFYLCASSIEGSGKLFFGSGTQLSVL.